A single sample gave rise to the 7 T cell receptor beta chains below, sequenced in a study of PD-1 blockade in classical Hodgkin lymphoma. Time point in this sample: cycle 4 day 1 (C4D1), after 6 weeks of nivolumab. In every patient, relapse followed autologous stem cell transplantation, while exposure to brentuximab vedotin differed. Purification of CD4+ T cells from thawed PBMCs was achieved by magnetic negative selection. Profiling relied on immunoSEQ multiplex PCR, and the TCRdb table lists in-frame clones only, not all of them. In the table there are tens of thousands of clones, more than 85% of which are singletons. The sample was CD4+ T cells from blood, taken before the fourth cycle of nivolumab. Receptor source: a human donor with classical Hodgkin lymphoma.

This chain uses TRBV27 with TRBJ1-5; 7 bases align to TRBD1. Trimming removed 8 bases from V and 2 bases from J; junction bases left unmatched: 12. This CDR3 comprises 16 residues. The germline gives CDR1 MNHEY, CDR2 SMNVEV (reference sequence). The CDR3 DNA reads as TGTGCCAGCTCGGCCCGAATGACAGGGCGCAATCAGCCCCAGCATTTT. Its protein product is CASSARMTGRNQPQHF.

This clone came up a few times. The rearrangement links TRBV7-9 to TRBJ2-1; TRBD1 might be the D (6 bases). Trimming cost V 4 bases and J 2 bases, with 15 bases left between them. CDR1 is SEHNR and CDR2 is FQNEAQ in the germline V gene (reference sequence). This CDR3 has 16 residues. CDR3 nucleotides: TGTGCCAGCAGCTCGGTCCGGGACACGACCTACAATGAGCAGTTCTTC. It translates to CASSSVRDTTYNEQFF.

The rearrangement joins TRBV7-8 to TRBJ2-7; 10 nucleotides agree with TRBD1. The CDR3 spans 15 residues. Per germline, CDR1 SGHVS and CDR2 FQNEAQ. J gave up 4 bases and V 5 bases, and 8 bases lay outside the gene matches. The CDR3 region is CASSRQGTGVYEQYF. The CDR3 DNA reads TGTGCCAGCAGCCGACAGGGGACAGGGGTATACGAGCAGTACTTC. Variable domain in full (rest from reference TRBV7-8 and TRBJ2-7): GAGVSQSPRYKVAKRGQDVALRCDPISGHVSLFWYQQALGQGPEFLTYFQNEAQLDKSGLPSDRFFAERPEGSVSTLKIQRTQQEDSAVYLCASSRQGTGVYEQYFGPGTRLTVT.

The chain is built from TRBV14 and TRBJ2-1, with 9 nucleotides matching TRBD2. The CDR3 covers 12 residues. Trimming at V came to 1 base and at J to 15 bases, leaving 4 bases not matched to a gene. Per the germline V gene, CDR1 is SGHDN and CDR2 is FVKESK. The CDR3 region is CASSQGAGGPFF. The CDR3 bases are TGTGCCAGCAGCCAAGGGGCGGGAGGGCCGTTCTTC.

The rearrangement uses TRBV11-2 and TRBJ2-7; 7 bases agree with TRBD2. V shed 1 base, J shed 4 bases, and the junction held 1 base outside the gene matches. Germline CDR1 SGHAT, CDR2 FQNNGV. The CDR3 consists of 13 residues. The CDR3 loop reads CASSLVRGYEQYF. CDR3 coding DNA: TGTGCCAGCAGCTTAGTGCGGGGGTACGAGCAGTACTTC.

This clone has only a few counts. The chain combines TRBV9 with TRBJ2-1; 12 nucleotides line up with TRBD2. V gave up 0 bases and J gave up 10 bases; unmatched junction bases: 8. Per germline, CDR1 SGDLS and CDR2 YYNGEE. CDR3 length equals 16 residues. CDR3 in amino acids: CASSVGPSGGAGEQFF. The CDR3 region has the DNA TGTGCCAGCAGCGTAGGCCCTAGCGGGGGGGCAGGAGAGCAGTTCTTC.

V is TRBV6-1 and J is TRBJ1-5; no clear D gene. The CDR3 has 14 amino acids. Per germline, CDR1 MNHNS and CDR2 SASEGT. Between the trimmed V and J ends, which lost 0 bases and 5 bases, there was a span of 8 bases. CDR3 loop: CASSEALRDQPQHF. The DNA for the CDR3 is TGTGCCAGCAGTGAAGCGCTTAGGGATCAGCCCCAGCATTTT.